These 15 T cell receptor beta chains share one sample of origin, sequenced in a study of blood T cell repertoires in COVID-19. Generated by immunoSEQ multiplex PCR, the TCRdb table keeps only in-frame clones and is missing some. The sample includes a few hundred thousand clones, around 85% seen only once; the top ten take roughly 7%. Sequencing was performed on peripheral blood. Every receptor here comes from a human donor in a cohort sampled during active COVID-19.

The chain joins TRBV5-1 to TRBJ2-7, with D uncertain. This CDR3 comprises 15 residues. The germline V gene encodes CDR1 SGHRS and CDR2 YFSETQ. The V gene lost 4 bases and the J gene lost 0 bases, with 14 bases spanning the gap. The CDR3 sequence: CASSPGLTSSYEQYF. The CDR3 DNA is TGCGCCAGCAGCCCAGGTCTTACGAGCTCCTACGAGCAGTACTTC.

V usage is TRBV27 and J usage is TRBJ2-3; 8 positions match TRBD1. Germline CDR1 MNHEY, CDR2 SMNVEV (reference sequence). After removal of 7 bases from V and 4 bases from J, the junction contained 7 bases not matched to a gene. This CDR3 is 14 amino acids long. CDR3 sequence reads: CASTARGLSDTQYF. CDR3 DNA: TGTGCCAGCACTGCCAGGGGGCTGTCAGATACGCAGTATTTT.

This rearrangement joins TRBV9 to TRBJ1-2; tentatively, D is TRBD1 (6 bases). This CDR3 has 12 residues. V dropped 6 bases and J dropped 2 bases, with 8 bases sitting between them. Germline V gene lookup returns CDR1 SGDLS and CDR2 YYNGEE. This CDR3 reads CASTTGNYGYTF. The CDR3 nucleotides read TGTGCCAGCACCACAGGGAACTATGGCTACACCTTC.

V usage is TRBV6-5 and J usage is TRBJ2-1; 7 positions agree with TRBD2. Germline V lookup: CDR1 MNHEY, CDR2 SVGAGI. This CDR3 has 16 residues. Trimming removed 0 bases from V and 7 bases from J; junction bases left unmatched: 9. CDR3 in amino acids: CASSYSFSGRGNEQFF. CDR3 nucleotides: TGTGCCAGCAGTTACTCCTTTTCAGGGAGGGGAAATGAGCAGTTCTTC.

The CDR3 nucleotides read TGTGCCAGCAGCGCCAATCTAATAGAGTCACCCCTCCACTTT. Translation gives CASSANLIESPLHF. The J gene is TRBJ1-6, the V gene TRBV9; D uncertain. The germline V gene has CDR1 SGDLS and CDR2 YYNGEE. V lost 3 bases and J lost 10, with 14 bases in between. This CDR3 spans 14 amino acids.

V usage is TRBV11-3 and J usage is TRBJ2-7; unclear D gene. Germline CDR1 and CDR2: SGHNT and YENEEA. CDR3 length: 13 residues. The V and J ends lost 0 bases and 3 bases respectively, with 6 bases between them. CDR3 nucleotides: TGTGCCAGCAGCTTAGATCGGAGCTACGAGCAGTACTTC. This encodes CASSLDRSYEQYF.

The chain is built from TRBV5-4 and TRBJ2-7; 8 bases fit TRBD1. The ends lost 0 bases at V and 5 bases at J; junction bases unmatched: 1. Germline V gene sequence: CDR1 SGHNT, CDR2 YYREEE (reference sequence). The CDR3 totals 13 residues. CDR3 amino acids: CASSLDRGDEQYF. CDR3 nucleotides: TGTGCCAGCAGCTTGGACAGGGGGGACGAGCAGTACTTC. Full variable domain (outside the CDR3, taken from reference TRBV5-4 and TRBJ2-7): ETGVTQSPTHLIKTRGQQVTLRCSSQSGHNTVSWYQQALGQGPQFIFQYYREEENGRGNFPPRFSGLQFPNYSSELNVNALELDDSALYLCASSLDRGDEQYFGPGTRLTVT.

The chain combines TRBV7-9 with TRBJ2-3; the match to TRBD2 covers 7 bases. This CDR3 contains 15 residues. Germline values: CDR1 SEHNR, CDR2 FQNEAQ (reference sequence). Trimming removed 5 bases from V and 4 bases from J; junction bases left unmatched: 9. CDR3 amino acids: CASSRLAGGSDTQYF. CDR3 in DNA: TGTGCCAGCAGCCGACTAGCAGGCGGGTCAGATACGCAGTATTTT.

The genes are TRBV5-1 and TRBJ2-2; 8 bases fit TRBD1. Unmatched junction bases numbered 8, after V lost 0 bases and J lost 13 bases. In germline, CDR1 is SGHRS, CDR2 YFSETQ. CDR3 length equals 14 residues. CDR3 DNA sequence: TGCGCCAGCAGCTTGGCCTGGGCAGGGGGCGTGCTGTTTTTT. This codes for CASSLAWAGGVLFF.

The chain joins TRBV19 to TRBJ1-1; 9 bases agree with TRBD1. Germline lookup yields CDR1 LNHDA and CDR2 SQIVND (reference sequence). The CDR3 has 16 amino acids. Trimming removed 9 bases from V and 1 base from J; junction bases left unmatched: 12. CDR3 in amino acids: CASRGEGTGWNTEAFF. The DNA of the CDR3 is TGTGCCAGCCGGGGGGAGGGGACAGGGTGGAACACTGAAGCTTTCTTT.

The chain has TRBV15 and TRBJ1-6; a weak D match, TRBD1 (5 bases). Trimming stripped 5 bases from V and 9 bases from J, with 11 bases between. Germline V gene sequence: CDR1 LNHNV, CDR2 YYDKDF (reference sequence). This CDR3 is built from 13 residues. The CDR3 bases are TGTGCCACCAGCTCCAGGGTTTCTTCACCCCTCCACTTT. Encoded protein: CATSSRVSSPLHF.

Of note for this clone: Other nucleotide sequences in the sample specify the same CDR3. V gene TRBV20-1 combines with J gene TRBJ1-1; TRBD1 matches 9 bases. The V gene's germline CDR1 is DFQATT and CDR2 SNEGSKA (reference sequence). With V trimmed by 6 bases and J by 6 bases, 2 bases remained unmatched. The CDR3 totals 11 residues. The DNA for the CDR3 is TGCAGTGCGCGGACAGGGGCTGAAGCTTTCTTT. Amino acid sequence: CSARTGAEAFF.

The chain employs TRBV5-6 and TRBJ1-1; the match to TRBD1 covers 10 bases. Germline V CDR1 and CDR2: SGHDT, YYEEEE. After removal of 3 bases from V and 0 bases from J, the junction contained 2 bases not matched to a gene. The CDR3 spans 15 residues. CDR3 loop: CASSWDRGMNTEAFF. In DNA, the CDR3 is TGTGCCAGCAGCTGGGACAGGGGAATGAACACTGAAGCTTTCTTT.

This rearrangement joins TRBV3-1 (or the pseudogene TRBV3-2) to TRBJ1-2, with D tentatively TRBD1 (6 bases). Germline V gene sequence: CDR1 LGHDT, CDR2 YNNKEL (reference sequence). The CDR3 is 17 residues long. V was shortened by 1 base and J by 5 bases, with 20 bases between the two germline ends. The CDR3 region has the DNA TGTGCCAGCAGCCAAGTGCCGGGACAAGGGAGTGCATATGGCTACACCTTC. Translating gives CASSQVPGQGSAYGYTF.

The CDR3 DNA reads TGTGCCAGCAGCCTGACAGGGTGGTCGAAAAAACTGTTTTTT. It yields the protein CASSLTGWSKKLFF. V usage is TRBV28 and J usage is TRBJ1-4; 7 bases line up with TRBD1. The CDR3 spans 14 residues. Germline loops: CDR1 MDHEN, CDR2 SYDVKM. V trimming: 6 bases; J trimming: 9 bases; junction bases outside the gene matches: 10. Together with reference TRBV28 and TRBJ1-4, the CDR3 gives the full variable domain: DVKVTQSSRYLVKRTGEKVFLECVQDMDHENMFWYRQDPGLGLRLIYFSYDVKMKEKGDIPEGYSVSREKKERFSLILESASTNQTSMYLCASSLTGWSKKLFFGSGTQLSVL.